This TCR beta chain appears in the sequencing data of a study of CD4 T cells in relation to SARS-CoV-2 and coronaviruses. For this clone: The target antigen is unknown.

Unexposed donor CD4+ T cells date from about 2011-2018, before the COVID-19 pandemic. After ten to eleven days of culture, CD4+ T cells were isolated. Germline loops: CDR1 SEHNR, CDR2 FQNEAQ (reference sequence). J was trimmed by 12 bases and V by 3 bases; bases with no gene match: 10. The CDR3 has 14 residues. Produced via immunoSEQ multiplex PCR; TCRdb's table is partial and in-frame only. The sample shows roughly 25,000 clones, 70% to 80% of them seen only once. Sequencing input: CD4+ T cells from PBMCs, cultured in vitro. The TCR was taken from a human donor in good health. The gene calls are TRBV7-9 and TRBJ2-4; the match to TRBD1 covers 8 bases. This CDR3 reads CASSLAGGVVGQYF. Written as DNA, the CDR3 is TGTGCCAGCAGCTTGGCAGGGGGCGTCGTGGGTCAGTACTTC.